One T cell receptor beta chain is described in this entry. Its target is not known. Researchers partitioned CD4+ cells into CD45RA+ naive and CD45RA-negative memory subsets. With V trimmed by 4 bases and J by 3 bases, 4 bases remained unmatched. CDR1 SGDLS and CDR2 YYNGEE come from the germline V gene. There are 14 residues in the CDR3. This sample is drawn from a study of shared clonotypes between healthy human individuals. Study-level points and caveats: The four-donor shared clonotypes exceeded non-shared clonotypes in generation probability, with non-shared ones scoring lower. A few donors held about 5% of naive CD4 clonotypes in common.

In the authors' methods: With immunoSEQ giving junction-only sequences and no quality scores, filtering differed. Clones were sequenced by immunoSEQ multiplex PCR, and TCRdb holds only the in-frame ones, with some missing. For V, J and clone size, that table is used; D and trimming come from the DNA. The sample holds some 1 million clones, around 74% seen once. Material for sequencing was memory CD4+ T cells sorted from blood. Subset of the sample: CD45RA-negative fraction. The V gene is TRBV9, the J gene TRBJ2-5; TRBD1 agrees at 9 bases. This sequence was found in a man between 18 and 35 years old in good health. The CDR3 bases are TGTGCCAGCAGCCTCCGGGACAGGGAAGAGACCCAGTACTTC. Translation: CASSLRDREETQYF.